Reported below is one T cell receptor beta chain. V dropped 5 bases and J dropped 9; count of bases not matched to a gene: 5. The CDR3 consists of 12 residues. Germline lookup yields CDR1 SGHTA and CDR2 FQGTGA. These data are taken from a study of T cell changes during pregnancy in multiple sclerosis. Data came from immunoSEQ multiplex PCR; TCRdb stores just in-frame clones and leaves some out. Of over 50,000 clones in the sample, about 89% are singletons; the top ten hold about 1.7%. This receptor was obtained from a female donor with multiple sclerosis, enrolled in a pregnancy study. The chain couples TRBV7-3 to TRBJ1-2; 8 nucleotides agree with TRBD1. Here the sequenced sample was peripheral blood, taken after pregnancy. The chain's CDR3 is CASSQAGGSYTF. CDR3 bases: TGTGCCAGCAGCCAAGCAGGGGGCAGCTACACCTTC.